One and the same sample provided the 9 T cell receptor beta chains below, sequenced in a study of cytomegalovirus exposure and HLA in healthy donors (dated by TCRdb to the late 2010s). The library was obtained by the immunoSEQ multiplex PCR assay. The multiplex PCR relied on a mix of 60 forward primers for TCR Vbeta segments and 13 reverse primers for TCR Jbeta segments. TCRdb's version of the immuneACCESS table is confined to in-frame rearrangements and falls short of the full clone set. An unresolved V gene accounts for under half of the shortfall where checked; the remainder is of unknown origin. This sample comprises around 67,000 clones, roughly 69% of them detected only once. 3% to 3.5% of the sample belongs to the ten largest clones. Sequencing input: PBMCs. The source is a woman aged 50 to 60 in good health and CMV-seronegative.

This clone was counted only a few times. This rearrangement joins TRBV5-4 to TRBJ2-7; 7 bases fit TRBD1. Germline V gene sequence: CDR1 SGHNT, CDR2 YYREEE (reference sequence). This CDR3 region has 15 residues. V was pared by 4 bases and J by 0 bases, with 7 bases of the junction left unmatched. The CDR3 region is CASSVTGLSSYEQYF. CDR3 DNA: TGTGCCAGCAGCGTGACAGGGCTCAGCTCCTACGAGCAGTACTTC.

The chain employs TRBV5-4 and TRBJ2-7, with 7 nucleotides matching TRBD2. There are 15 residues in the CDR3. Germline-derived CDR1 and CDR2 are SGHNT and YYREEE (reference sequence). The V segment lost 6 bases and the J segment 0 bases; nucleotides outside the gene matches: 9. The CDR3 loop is CASTYRSGGSYEQYF. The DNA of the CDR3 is TGTGCCAGCACCTACCGCTCGGGGGGCTCCTACGAGCAGTACTTC. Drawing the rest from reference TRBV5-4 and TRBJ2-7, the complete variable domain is ETGVTQSPTHLIKTRGQQVTLRCSSQSGHNTVSWYQQALGQGPQFIFQYYREEENGRGNFPPRFSGLQFPNYSSELNVNALELDDSALYLCASTYRSGGSYEQYFGPGTRLTVT.

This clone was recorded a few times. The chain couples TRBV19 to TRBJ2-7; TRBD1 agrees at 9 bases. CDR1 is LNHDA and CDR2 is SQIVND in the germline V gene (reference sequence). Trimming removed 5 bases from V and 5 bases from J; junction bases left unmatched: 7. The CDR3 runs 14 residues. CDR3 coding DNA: TGTGCCAGTAGTGACCGGGACAGGGATGACGAGCAGTACTTC. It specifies CASSDRDRDDEQYF.

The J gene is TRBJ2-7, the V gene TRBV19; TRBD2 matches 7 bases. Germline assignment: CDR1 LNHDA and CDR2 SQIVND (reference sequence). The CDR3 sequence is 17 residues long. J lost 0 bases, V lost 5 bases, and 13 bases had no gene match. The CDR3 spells CASSSRGGGRNSYEQYF. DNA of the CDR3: TGTGCCAGTAGTTCCAGAGGCGGCGGGAGAAACTCCTACGAGCAGTACTTC.

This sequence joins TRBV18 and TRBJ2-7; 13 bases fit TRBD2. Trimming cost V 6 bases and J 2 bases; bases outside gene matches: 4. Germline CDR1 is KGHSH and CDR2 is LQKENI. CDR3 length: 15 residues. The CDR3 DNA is TGTGCCAGCTCGCAAGGACTAGCGGGGGCCTACGAGCAGTACTTC. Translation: CASSQGLAGAYEQYF.

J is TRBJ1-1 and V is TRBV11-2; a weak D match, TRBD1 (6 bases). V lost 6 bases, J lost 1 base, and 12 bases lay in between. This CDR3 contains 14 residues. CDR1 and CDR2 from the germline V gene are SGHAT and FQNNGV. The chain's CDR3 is CASRKTGPNTEAFF. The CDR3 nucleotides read TGTGCCAGCAGGAAGACAGGTCCGAACACTGAAGCTTTCTTT. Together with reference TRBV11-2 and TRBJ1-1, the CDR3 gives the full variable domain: EAGVAQSPRYKIIEKRQSVAFWCNPISGHATLYWYQQILGQGPKLLIQFQNNGVVDDSQLPKDRFSAERLKGVDSTLKIQPAKLEDSAVYLCASRKTGPNTEAFFGQGTRLTVV.

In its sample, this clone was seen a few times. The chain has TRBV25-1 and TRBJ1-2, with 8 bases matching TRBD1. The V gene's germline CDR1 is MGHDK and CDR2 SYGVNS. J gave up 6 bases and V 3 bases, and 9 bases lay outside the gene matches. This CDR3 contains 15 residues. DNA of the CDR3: TGTGCCAGCAGTGATCCCCGACAGGGGATAAATGGCTACACCTTC. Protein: CASSDPRQGINGYTF.

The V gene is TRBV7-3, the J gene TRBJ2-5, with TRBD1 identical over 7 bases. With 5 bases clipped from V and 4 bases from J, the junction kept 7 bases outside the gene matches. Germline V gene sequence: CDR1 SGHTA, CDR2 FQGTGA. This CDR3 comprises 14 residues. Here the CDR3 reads CASSPGTAPETQYF. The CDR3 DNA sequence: TGTGCCAGCAGCCCGGGGACAGCTCCAGAGACCCAGTACTTC. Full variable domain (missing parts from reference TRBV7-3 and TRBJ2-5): GAGVSQTPSNKVTEKGKYVELRCDPISGHTALYWYRQSLGQGPEFLIYFQGTGAADDSGLPNDRFFAVRPEGSVSTLKIQRTERGDSAVYLCASSPGTAPETQYFGPGTRLLVL.

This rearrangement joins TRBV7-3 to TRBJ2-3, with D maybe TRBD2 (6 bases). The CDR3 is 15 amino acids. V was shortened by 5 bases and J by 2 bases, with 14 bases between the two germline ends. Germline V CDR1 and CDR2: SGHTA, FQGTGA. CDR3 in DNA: TGTGCCAGCAGCCGGACCGGGACTTTCACAGATACGCAGTATTTT. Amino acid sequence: CASSRTGTFTDTQYF. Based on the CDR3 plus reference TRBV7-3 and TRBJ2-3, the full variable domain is GAGVSQTPSNKVTEKGKYVELRCDPISGHTALYWYRQSLGQGPEFLIYFQGTGAADDSGLPNDRFFAVRPEGSVSTLKIQRTERGDSAVYLCASSRTGTFTDTQYFGPGTRLTVL.